This T cell receptor (beta chain) was recovered during a study of PD-1 blockade in classical Hodgkin lymphoma. The assay was immunoSEQ multiplex PCR, and TCRdb's table has in-frame clones only and misses some. The data contain about 66,000 clones, about 64% of them singletons. The length of the CDR3 is 17 residues. Trimming at V came to 1 base and at J to 0 bases, leaving 5 bases not matched to a gene. Per the germline V gene, CDR1 is LNHDA and CDR2 is SQIVND (reference sequence). Brentuximab vedotin exposure varied, and every patient relapsed after autologous stem cell transplantation. On this clone: Its antigen is not identified. In the same sample, other DNA sequences code for this CDR3.

Study outcomes and limitations: By C4D1, diversity of CD4+ TCRs had risen significantly, whereas that of CD8+ TCRs had not.

The chain recombines TRBV19 with TRBJ1-2; 10 bases are a match to TRBD1. The origin of this receptor is a human donor with classical Hodgkin lymphoma. The material sequenced was peripheral blood mononuclear cells (PBMCs), taken before the second cycle of nivolumab. The CDR3 region is CASSIVAGTGANYGYTF. CDR3 DNA: TGTGCCAGTAGTATAGTAGCAGGGACAGGGGCTAACTATGGCTACACCTTC.